The present T cell receptor (beta chain) was sequenced within a study of CD8+CD57+ T cells in acquired aplastic anemia. The V end lost 1 base, the J end lost 12 bases, and 21 bases lay between the germline ends. The CDR3 loop spans 15 amino acids. The germline gives CDR1 SGHTA, CDR2 FQGNSA. TCR beta VDJ and CDR3 profiles were obtained from a genomic DNA template. TCRdb re-called the reads through MiXCR, storing one row per CDR3 protein. The sample includes approximately 250,000 distinct CDR3 sequences, 65% to 90% of them seen just once. Before being chosen for sequencing, patients had shown CD8+CD57+ cell expansion by flow cytometry.

This chain links TRBV7-2 with TRBJ1-1; D unresolved. This TCR was sampled from a human donor with aplastic anemia. The sample consisted of sorted CD4+, CD8+, or CD8+CD57+ T cells (not recorded which) from PBMCs. The chain's CDR3 is CASSLDLNGNTDSFF. CDR3 sequence (DNA): TGTGCCAGCAGCTTAGATCTGAACGGGAACACTGATTCTTTCTTT.